Each of the 23 T cell receptor beta chains below was sequenced from the same sample in a study of CXCR3-negative and CXCR3-positive naive CD8 T cells (dated by TCRdb to between 2019 and 2020). The run used a NextSeq 550. The Human TCR Profiling Kit (MiLaboratory) was used to prepare UMI-labeled 5' RACE TRB cDNA libraries. Following reprocessing of the reads by TCRdb, the data hold one row per CDR3 protein sequence and no DNA is available. The table of this sample itemizes some 140,000 distinct CDR3 sequences. About 0.48% of the sample comes from the top ten. General conclusions and limits of the study: Compared with CXCR3-negative naive cells, CXCR3-positive naive cells had TRB CDR3s with higher hydrophobicity (lower Kidera factor 4), lower energy, and higher strength and volume indices.

Their target antigens are unknown. The sequencing sample was made of naive CXCR3+ CD8+ T cells from blood. Reading the label with the study, this specimen's cell subset or site is: CD45RO-CCR7+CD27+CD95- naive CD8+ T cells expressing CXCR3 (TNR3+). These receptors all stem from a human donor in good health. Some clones in this sample may be carry-over from other donors' samples.

V is TRBV29-1 and J is TRBJ2-7; TCRdb reports TRBD1, a call that lacks DNA to check it against. The CDR3 consists of 14 residues. Germline V gives CDR1 SQVTM, CDR2 ANQGSEA. The CDR3 here is CSVESQTGLYEQYF.

The J gene is TRBJ2-5, the V gene TRBV10-3; lacking DNA, the TRBD1 call made by TCRdb goes unchecked. This CDR3 contains 14 residues. CDR1 and CDR2 from the germline V gene are ENHRY and SYGVKD. CDR3 amino acids: CATTDTVYQETQYF.

This chain uses TRBV5-1 with TRBJ1-2. Germline V gives CDR1 SGHRS, CDR2 YFSETQ. The CDR3 contains 12 residues. The CDR3 loop reads CASSLANYGYTF. The complete variable domain, with remaining parts taken from reference TRBV5-1 and TRBJ1-2, reads KAGVTQTPRYLIKTRGQQVTLSCSPISGHRSVSWYQQTPGQGLQFLFEYFSETQRNKGNFPGRFSGRQFSNSRSEMNVSTLELGDSALYLCASSLANYGYTFGSGTRLTVV.

CDR3 sequence reads: CASSFRREDNYEQYF. The chain uses TRBV12-3 or TRBV12-4 and TRBJ2-7; lacking DNA, the TRBD2 call made by TCRdb goes unchecked. This CDR3 is 15 amino acids long.

This chain connects TRBV6-6 to TRBJ2-7; TCRdb calls TRBD1, which cannot be checked without DNA. The V gene's germline CDR1 is MNHNY and CDR2 SVGAGI (reference sequence). This CDR3 is built from 15 residues. The CDR3 reads CASSYSEGGHYEQYF.

V and J are TRBV6-2 or TRBV6-3 and TRBJ2-1. There are 14 residues in the CDR3. Germline CDR1 is MNHEY and CDR2 is SVGEGT. The CDR3 sequence is CASSTHDKLGEQFF.

This chain links TRBV6-2 or TRBV6-3 with TRBJ2-7; TCRdb returns TRBD1, unconfirmable since there is no DNA. Germline V gene data show CDR1 as MNHEY and CDR2 as SVGEGT. The CDR3 is 16 amino acids. The CDR3 here is CASSFPSQEVGDEQYF.

This chain connects TRBV4-3 to TRBJ2-1; checking the TCRdb D call of TRBD2 is not possible without DNA. Germline loops: CDR1 LGHNA, CDR2 YSLEER. This CDR3 has 15 amino acids. CDR3: CASSQDYPGVDEQFF.

The V and J genes are TRBV7-9 and TRBJ1-2. Germline lookup yields CDR1 SEHNR and CDR2 FQNEAQ (reference sequence). CDR3 length: 13 amino acids. The CDR3 loop is CASSPGYNYGYTF. Supplemented by reference TRBV7-9 and TRBJ1-2, the full variable domain reads DTGVSQNPRHKITKRGQNVTFRCDPISEHNRLYWYRQTLGQGPEFLTYFQNEAQLEKSRLLSDRFSAERPKGSFSTLEIQRTEQGDSAMYLCASSPGYNYGYTFGSGTRLTVV.

The V call is TRBV29-1, the J call TRBJ2-3; the TRBD2 assignment by TCRdb is unverifiable without DNA. Germline V gene sequence: CDR1 SQVTM, CDR2 ANQGSEA. CDR3 length equals 11 residues. CDR3 in amino acids: CSALVVDTQYF.

This chain uses TRBV5-6 with TRBJ2-2; there is no DNA to check the TCRdb D call of TRBD1. The CDR3 length is 15 residues. CDR1 is SGHDT, CDR2 YYEEEE, per germline. CDR3 loop: CASSPRGPNTGELFF.

CDR3 region: CASSFGQGVLETQYF. The chain couples TRBV12-3 or TRBV12-4 to TRBJ2-5; the TCRdb D gene call, TRBD1, has no DNA to confirm it. CDR3 length: 15 amino acids.

The chain carries TRBV7-9 and TRBJ2-3; TCRdb's D gene call, TRBD2, goes unchecked for lack of DNA. The CDR3 consists of 16 residues. Germline lookup yields CDR1 SEHNR and CDR2 FQNEAQ (reference sequence). The CDR3 here is CASSLATSGRADTQYF.

The chain couples TRBV12-3 or TRBV12-4 to TRBJ2-2. CDR3 length: 19 residues. The CDR3 sequence is CASSPKIRRHPRNTGELFF.

The CDR3 reads CASSLEQGFNEQYF. V and J are TRBV5-1 and TRBJ2-7; TCRdb calls TRBD1, which cannot be checked without DNA. This CDR3 region has 14 residues. Looked up from germline, CDR1 is SGHRS and CDR2 is YFSETQ.

V gene TRBV2 combines with J gene TRBJ2-7; TCRdb's assignment of TRBD1 cannot be checked, as there is no DNA. The germline V gene encodes CDR1 SNHLY and CDR2 FYNNEI. The CDR3 length is 15 residues. Here the CDR3 reads CASSSTGTGGYEQYF. Combining the CDR3 with reference TRBV2 and TRBJ2-7 gives the whole variable domain EPEVTQTPSHQVTQMGQEVILRCVPISNHLYFYWYRQILGQKVEFLVSFYNNEISEKSEIFDDQFSVERPDGSNFTLKIRSTKLEDSAMYFCASSSTGTGGYEQYFGPGTRLTVT.

The chain employs TRBV7-8 and TRBJ1-1; TCRdb calls TRBD1, which cannot be checked without DNA. CDR1 SGHVS and CDR2 FQNEAQ come from the germline V gene. This CDR3 has 15 residues. The CDR3 is CASSSSNRGGTEAFF.

The chain uses TRBV18 and TRBJ2-3; TCRdb gives TRBD1 as the D gene, but with no DNA this cannot be confirmed. The CDR3 extends over 15 amino acids. Looked up from germline, CDR1 is KGHSH and CDR2 is LQKENI. The CDR3 sequence is CASSPPAGETYTQYF.

The chain links TRBV7-9 to TRBJ2-3; the TRBD1 assignment by TCRdb is unverifiable without DNA. Germline lookup yields CDR1 SEHNR and CDR2 FQNEAQ (reference sequence). The CDR3 totals 15 residues. The CDR3 here is CASSLIKQGSTTQYF.

The genes are TRBV4-1 and TRBJ2-2. This CDR3 region has 14 residues. In germline, CDR1 is MGHRA, CDR2 YSYEKL. The CDR3 protein is CASSQVFFTGELFF.

CDR3 in amino acids: CASRLWMNYKQYF. This chain connects TRBV2 to TRBJ2-7. Per the germline V gene, CDR1 is SNHLY and CDR2 is FYNNEI. The CDR3 contains 13 residues.

This chain uses TRBV10-2 with TRBJ2-7; the TCRdb D gene call, TRBD1, has no DNA to confirm it. Looked up from germline, CDR1 is WSHSY and CDR2 is SAAADI. This CDR3 comprises 13 residues. CDR3 loop: CASSEGTGDEQYF.

The rearrangement links TRBV30 to TRBJ2-7; TCRdb returns TRBD2, unconfirmable since there is no DNA. The CDR3 length is 15 residues. Germline-derived CDR1 and CDR2 are GTSNPN and SVGIG (reference sequence). The CDR3: CAWTTTGGPFHEQYF.